The next 15 T cell receptor beta chains were all read from a single sample in a study of molecular identifiers for immune sequencing clone quantification. MiXCR, applied by TCRdb to the PCR reads, yields one record per CDR3 protein. The sample consists of roughly 90,000 distinct CDR3 sequences, more than 20% of them appearing once. Sequencing was performed on naive CD8+ T cells from blood, with Jurkat cell RNA spiked in. Subset indicated: FACS-sorted CD8+CD4-CCR7+CD45RA+ naive T cells. These receptor sequences come from a human donor in good health. Some libraries in this study had Jurkat cell RNA spiked in.

Note on this clonotype: A single base separates this from a much larger clone, so it may be a read error. The V call is TRBV3-1, the J call TRBJ2-3; 11 bases match TRBD2. This CDR3 comprises 18 residues. V was clipped by 2 bases and J by 4 bases; unmatched bases: 11. Germline CDR1 reads LGHDT; CDR2 reads YNNKEL (reference sequence). The CDR3 reads CASSQQKSSGRSADTQYF. For the CDR3, the DNA is TGTGCCAGCAGCCAACAAAAATCTAGCGGGAGGTCCGCAGATACGCAGTATTTT.

Comment on this clonotype: A much larger clone is a single base away; this may be a read error. The CDR3 does not end in the conserved phenylalanine or tryptophan, so this is likely a read error. DNA for the CDR3: TGTGCCAGTAGGGACCGGGGCACTGAAGCTTTCTCT. Protein product: CASRDRGTEAFS. The chain employs TRBV19 and TRBJ1-1; D not certain. Germline CDR1 and CDR2: LNHDA and SQIVND (reference sequence). Trimming removed 6 bases at V and 4 bases at J, with 9 bases between. This CDR3 is built from 12 residues.

The rearrangement joins TRBV3-1 to TRBJ2-7, with D perhaps matching TRBD1 or TRBD2 (5 bases each). CDR3 length: 16 amino acids. V lost 1 base and J lost 3, with 16 bases in between. Germline V gene sequence: CDR1 LGHDT, CDR2 YNNKEL (reference sequence). CDR3 amino acids: CASSQGPRDDFYEQYF. The CDR3 DNA sequence: TGTGCCAGCAGCCAAGGGCCCCGGGACGATTTCTACGAGCAGTACTTC.

Points on this clonotype: The CDR3 does not close with the conserved phenylalanine or tryptophan, likely indicating a read error. The V and J genes are TRBV6-2 or TRBV6-3 and TRBJ1-1; TRBD1 aligns across 7 bases. V trimming: 5 bases; J trimming: 6 bases; junction bases outside the gene matches: 0. Germline-derived CDR1 and CDR2 are MNHEY and SVGEGT. This CDR3 has 11 amino acids. In DNA form, the CDR3 reads TGTGCCAGCAGTACAGGGGCTGAAGCTTTCCTT. This sequence encodes CASSTGAEAFL.

V and J are TRBV7-9 and TRBJ1-1; TRBD1 might be the D (5 bases). The V gene's germline CDR1 is SEHNR and CDR2 FQNEAQ (reference sequence). Trimming shortened V by 2 bases and J by 6 bases, and 10 bases separated the two germline ends. CDR3 length: 13 residues. The CDR3 is CASSLSEGPEAFF. The CDR3, as DNA: TGTGCCAGCAGCTTATCAGAGGGGCCTGAAGCTTTCTTT.

With respect to this clonotype: A read error may explain this, as a much larger clone is one base away. This chain uses TRBV19 with TRBJ1-4, with 8 bases matching TRBD1. The CDR3 has 16 amino acids. The V gene end was trimmed by 5 bases and the J gene end by 2 bases; junction bases not matched to a gene: 7. Germline V gene lookup returns CDR1 LNHDA and CDR2 SQIVND (reference sequence). The CDR3 DNA sequence: TGTGCCAGTAGTGTTCGGACAGGGACGACTAATGAAAAACTGTTTTTT. Its protein is CASSVRTGTTNEKLFF.

This clonotype was recorded many times. The chain links TRBV4-3 to TRBJ1-1; D gene unclear. This CDR3 region has 15 residues. The V end lost 4 bases, the J end lost 1 base, and 13 bases lay between the germline ends. Germline CDR1 reads LGHNA; CDR2 reads YSLEER. CDR3 region: CASSLTPTTNTEAFF. The CDR3 DNA sequence: TGCGCCAGCAGCCTAACCCCAACAACGAACACTGAAGCTTTCTTT.

The sample holds one count of this clonotype. Without the conserved terminal phenylalanine or tryptophan, this CDR3 likely stems from a read error. This chain joins TRBV29-1 and TRBJ2-7; TRBD1 might be the D (5 bases). This CDR3 region has 12 residues. In germline, CDR1 is SQVTM, CDR2 ANQGSEA. V shed 3 bases and J shed 8 bases, with 14 bases lying between them. The CDR3 nucleotides are TGCAGCGTTGAGGCAGGGTTGTACAAGCAGTACTAC. Amino acid sequence: CSVEAGLYKQYY.

As to this clonotype: A much larger clone differs from this one at a single base, so this may be a read error. This sequence joins TRBV12-3 or TRBV12-4 and TRBJ1-1; D might be TRBD1 (6 bases). The CDR3 runs to 14 residues. CDR3 coding DNA: TGTGCCAGCAGTTTGCACAGGGTGAACACTGAAGTTTTCTTT. Translation: CASSLHRVNTEVFF.

This clonotype has just a few counts. The chain joins TRBV4-3 to TRBJ2-3; D unresolved. V lost 1 base and J 1 base, leaving 9 bases between the germline ends. This CDR3 comprises 15 residues. CDR1 LGHNA and CDR2 YSLEER come from the germline V gene. The DNA of the CDR3 is TGCGCCAGCAGCCAAGGGCTCTTAGGCACAGATACGCAGTATTTT. Its translation is CASSQGLLGTDTQYF.

This clonotype has only a few counts. The J gene is TRBJ2-3, the V gene TRBV6-2 or TRBV6-3; D remains ambiguous. Germline lookup yields CDR1 MNHEY and CDR2 SVGEGT. The CDR3 is 10 amino acids. Trimming cost V 9 bases and J 5 bases, with 6 bases left between them. CDR3 DNA sequence: TGTGCCAGTTGGGGAGATACGCAGTATTTT. Its translation: CASWGDTQYF.

Comment on this clonotype: This sequence may be a read error, since a much larger clone differs from it by one base. The chain links TRBV6-2 or TRBV6-3 to TRBJ1-1, with D tentatively TRBD1 (6 bases). From germline, CDR1 is MNHEY and CDR2 SVGEGT. The CDR3 runs to 12 residues. As DNA, the CDR3 is TGTGTCAGCAGTATCGGGACACTAGAAGCTTTCTTT. Translated: CVSSIGTLEAFF.

The chain couples TRBV4-3 to TRBJ2-7, with D tentatively TRBD1 (6 bases). Germline V gene sequence: CDR1 LGHNA, CDR2 YSLEER. The CDR3 runs 14 residues. The ends were cut back, 2 bases at V and 9 bases at J, with 17 bases in the middle. CDR3 in DNA: TGCGCCAGCAGCCAAACAGGGTCTCCGGTTGGGCAGTACTTC. Its protein product is CASSQTGSPVGQYF.

This clonotype was counted between two and nine times. This sequence joins TRBV12-3 or TRBV12-4 and TRBJ1-1, with D possibly being TRBD1 (5 bases). The germline V and J ends were trimmed by 7 bases and 4 bases, with 13 bases remaining between them. The CDR3 loop spans 13 amino acids. This CDR3 is CASNPGTATEAFF. In nucleotides, the CDR3 is TGTGCCAGCAACCCGGGGACCGCCACTGAAGCTTTCTTT.

This clonotype was seen repeatedly, ten times or more. V usage is TRBV4-1 and J usage is TRBJ2-5; 8 nucleotides agree with TRBD2. Per germline, CDR1 MGHRA and CDR2 YSYEKL. The CDR3 extends over 13 amino acids. V trimming: 4 bases; J trimming: 5 bases; junction bases outside the gene matches: 3. In DNA, the CDR3 is TGCGCCAGCAGCCCGGCTAGCGGGGAGACCCAGTACTTC. Translated: CASSPASGETQYF.